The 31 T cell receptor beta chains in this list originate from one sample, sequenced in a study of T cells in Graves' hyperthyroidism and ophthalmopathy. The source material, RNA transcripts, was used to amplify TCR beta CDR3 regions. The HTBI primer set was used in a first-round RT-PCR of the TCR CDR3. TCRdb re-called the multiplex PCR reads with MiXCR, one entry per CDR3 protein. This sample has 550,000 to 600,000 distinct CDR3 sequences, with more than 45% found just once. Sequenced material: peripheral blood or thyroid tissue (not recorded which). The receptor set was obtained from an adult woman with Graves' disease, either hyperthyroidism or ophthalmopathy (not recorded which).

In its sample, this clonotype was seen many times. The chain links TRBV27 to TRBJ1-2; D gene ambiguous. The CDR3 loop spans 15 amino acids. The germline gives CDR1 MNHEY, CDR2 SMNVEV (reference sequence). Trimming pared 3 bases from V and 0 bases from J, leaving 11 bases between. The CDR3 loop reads CASSFSRRANYGYTF. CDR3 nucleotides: TGTGCCAGCAGTTTCTCCCGAAGGGCTAACTATGGCTACACCTTC.

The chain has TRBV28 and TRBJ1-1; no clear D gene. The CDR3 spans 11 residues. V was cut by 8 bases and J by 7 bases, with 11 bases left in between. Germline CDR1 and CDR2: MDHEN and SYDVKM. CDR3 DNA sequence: TGTGCCAGCTCGGGAGCGAGTGAAGCTTTCTTT. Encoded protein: CASSGASEAFF.

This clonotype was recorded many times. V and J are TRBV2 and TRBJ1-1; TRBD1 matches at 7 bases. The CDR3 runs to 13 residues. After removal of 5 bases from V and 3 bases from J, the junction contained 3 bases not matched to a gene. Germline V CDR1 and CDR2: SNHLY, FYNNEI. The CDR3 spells CASSTDRDTEAFF. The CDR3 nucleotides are TGTGCCAGCAGTACAGACAGGGACACTGAAGCTTTCTTT.

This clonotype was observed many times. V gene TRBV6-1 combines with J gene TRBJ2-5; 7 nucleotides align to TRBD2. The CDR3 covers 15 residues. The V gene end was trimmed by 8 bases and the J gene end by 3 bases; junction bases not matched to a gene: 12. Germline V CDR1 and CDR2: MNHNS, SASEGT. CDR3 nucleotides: TGTGCCAGCCGAATCCTAGGGGCGGGAGAAGAGACCCAGTACTTC. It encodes CASRILGAGEETQYF.

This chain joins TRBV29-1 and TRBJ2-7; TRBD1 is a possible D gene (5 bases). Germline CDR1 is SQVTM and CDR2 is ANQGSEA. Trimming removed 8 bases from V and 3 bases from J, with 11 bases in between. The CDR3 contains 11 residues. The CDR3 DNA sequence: TGCAGCTTAGACAGATTCTACGAGCAGTACTTC. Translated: CSLDRFYEQYF.

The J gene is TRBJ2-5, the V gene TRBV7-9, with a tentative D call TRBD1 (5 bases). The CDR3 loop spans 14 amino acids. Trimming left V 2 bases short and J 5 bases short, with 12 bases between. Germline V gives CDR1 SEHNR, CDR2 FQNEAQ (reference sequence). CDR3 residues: CASSLFGRAETQYF. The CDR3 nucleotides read TGTGCCAGCAGCTTATTCGGCAGGGCTGAGACCCAGTACTTC.

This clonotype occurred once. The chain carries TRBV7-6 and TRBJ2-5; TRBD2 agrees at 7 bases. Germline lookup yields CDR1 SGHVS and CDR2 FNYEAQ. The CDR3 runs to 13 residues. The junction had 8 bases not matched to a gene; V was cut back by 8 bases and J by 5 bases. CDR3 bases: TGTGCCAGCCTCGCTAGGGGAGGGGAGACCCAGTACTTC. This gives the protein CASLARGGETQYF.

The CDR3 loop reads CASSLGLAGATYEQYF. The CDR3 DNA reads as TGTGCCAGCAGTTTAGGTCTAGCGGGAGCGACCTACGAGCAGTACTTC. The chain combines TRBV27 with TRBJ2-7; 10 bases are a match to TRBD2. V was pared by 2 bases and J by 2 bases, with 6 bases of the junction left unmatched. The germline gives CDR1 MNHEY, CDR2 SMNVEV (reference sequence). The CDR3 extends over 16 amino acids.

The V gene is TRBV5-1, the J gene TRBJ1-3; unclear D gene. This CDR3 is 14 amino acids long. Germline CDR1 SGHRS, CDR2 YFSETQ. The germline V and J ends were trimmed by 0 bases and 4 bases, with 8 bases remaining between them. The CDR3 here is CASSLVPGGNTIYF. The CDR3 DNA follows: TGCGCCAGCAGCTTGGTCCCAGGAGGAAACACCATATATTTT. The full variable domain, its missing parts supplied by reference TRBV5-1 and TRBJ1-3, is KAGVTQTPRYLIKTRGQQVTLSCSPISGHRSVSWYQQTPGQGLQFLFEYFSETQRNKGNFPGRFSGRQFSNSRSEMNVSTLELGDSALYLCASSLVPGGNTIYFGEGSWLTVV.

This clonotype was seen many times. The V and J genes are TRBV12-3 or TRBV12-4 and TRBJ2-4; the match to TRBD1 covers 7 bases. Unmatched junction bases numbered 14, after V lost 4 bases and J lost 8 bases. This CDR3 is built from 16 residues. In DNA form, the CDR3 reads TGTGCCAGCAGTTCCCCACAGGGGTCAGTCGGGGACATTCAGTACTTC. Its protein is CASSSPQGSVGDIQYF.

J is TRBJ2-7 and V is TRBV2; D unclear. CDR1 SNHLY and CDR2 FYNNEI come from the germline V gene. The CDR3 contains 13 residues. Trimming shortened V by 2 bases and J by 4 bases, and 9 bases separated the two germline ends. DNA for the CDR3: TGTGCCAGCAGTGAACCCCAGGCTTACGAGCAGTACTTC. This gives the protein CASSEPQAYEQYF.

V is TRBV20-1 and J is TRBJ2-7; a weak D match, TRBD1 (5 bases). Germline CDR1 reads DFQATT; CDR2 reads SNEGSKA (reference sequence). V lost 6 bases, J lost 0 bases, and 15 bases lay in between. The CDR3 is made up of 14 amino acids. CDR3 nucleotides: TGCAGTGCAGAAACAGGCCGTAACTCCTACGAGCAGTACTTC. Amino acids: CSAETGRNSYEQYF.

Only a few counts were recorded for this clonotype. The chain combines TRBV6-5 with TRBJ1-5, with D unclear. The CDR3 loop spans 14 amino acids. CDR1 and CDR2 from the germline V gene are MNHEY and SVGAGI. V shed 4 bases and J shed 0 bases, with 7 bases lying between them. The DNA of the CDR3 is TGTGCCAGCAGTTCCAGAAATAGCAATCAGCCCCAGCATTTT. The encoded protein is CASSSRNSNQPQHF.

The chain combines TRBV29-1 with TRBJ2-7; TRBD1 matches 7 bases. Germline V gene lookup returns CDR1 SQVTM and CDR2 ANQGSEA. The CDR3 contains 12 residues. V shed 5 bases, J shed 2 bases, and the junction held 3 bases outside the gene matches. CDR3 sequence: CSVKTGAYEQYF. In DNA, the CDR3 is TGCAGCGTTAAAACAGGGGCCTACGAGCAGTACTTC.

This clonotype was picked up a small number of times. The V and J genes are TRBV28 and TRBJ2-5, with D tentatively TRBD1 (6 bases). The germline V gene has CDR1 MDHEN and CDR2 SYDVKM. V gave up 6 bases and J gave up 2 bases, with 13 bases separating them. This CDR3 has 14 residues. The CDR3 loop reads CASSPGQSQETQYF. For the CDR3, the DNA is TGTGCCAGCAGCCCTGGACAGTCGCAAGAGACCCAGTACTTC.

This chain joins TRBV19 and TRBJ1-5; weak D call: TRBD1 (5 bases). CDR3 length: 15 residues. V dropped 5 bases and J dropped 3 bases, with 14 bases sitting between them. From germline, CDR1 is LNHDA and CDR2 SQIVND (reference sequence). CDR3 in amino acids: CASSLTGTANQPQHF. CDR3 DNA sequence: TGTGCCAGTAGTCTAACCGGGACGGCCAATCAGCCCCAGCATTTT.

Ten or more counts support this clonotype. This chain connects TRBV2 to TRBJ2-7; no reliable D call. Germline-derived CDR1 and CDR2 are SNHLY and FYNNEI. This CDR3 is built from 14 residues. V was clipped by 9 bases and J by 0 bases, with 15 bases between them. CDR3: CASRVGPSSYEQYF. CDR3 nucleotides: TGTGCCAGTCGGGTCGGACCAAGCTCCTACGAGCAGTACTTC. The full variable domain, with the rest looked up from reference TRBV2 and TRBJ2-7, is EPEVTQTPSHQVTQMGQEVILRCVPISNHLYFYWYRQILGQKVEFLVSFYNNEISEKSEIFDDQFSVERPDGSNFTLKIRSTKLEDSAMYFCASRVGPSSYEQYFGPGTRLTVT.

CDR3 sequence (DNA): TGTGCCAGCAGGCAACCATGGGGTAGCTACGAGCAGTACTTC. Translated, it gives CASRQPWGSYEQYF. The chain recombines TRBV14 with TRBJ2-7; D uncertain. CDR3 length: 14 amino acids. The V end lost 6 bases, the J end lost 3 bases, and 15 bases lay between the germline ends. CDR1 is SGHDN and CDR2 is FVKESK in the germline V gene.

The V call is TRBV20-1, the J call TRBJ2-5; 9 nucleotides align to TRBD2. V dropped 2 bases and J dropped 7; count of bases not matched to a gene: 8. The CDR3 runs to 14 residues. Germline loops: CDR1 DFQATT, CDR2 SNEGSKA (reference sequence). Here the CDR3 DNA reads TGCAGTGCTAGACTAGCGGGGAGCTACGTGACCCAGTACTTC. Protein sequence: CSARLAGSYVTQYF.

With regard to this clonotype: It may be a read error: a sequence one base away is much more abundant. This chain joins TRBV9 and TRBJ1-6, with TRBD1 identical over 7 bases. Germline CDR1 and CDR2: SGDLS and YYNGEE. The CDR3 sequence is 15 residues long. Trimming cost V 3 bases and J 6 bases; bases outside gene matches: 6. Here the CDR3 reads CASSGSRDSNSPLHF. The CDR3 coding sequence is TGTGCCAGCAGCGGATCCCGGGACAGTAATTCACCCCTCCACTTT.

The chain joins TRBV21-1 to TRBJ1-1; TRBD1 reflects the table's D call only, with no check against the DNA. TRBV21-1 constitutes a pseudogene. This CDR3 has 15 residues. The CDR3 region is CASSTGGGERAEAFF. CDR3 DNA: TGTGCCAGCAGCACAGGGGGCGGGGAGAGAGCTGAAGCTTTCTTT.

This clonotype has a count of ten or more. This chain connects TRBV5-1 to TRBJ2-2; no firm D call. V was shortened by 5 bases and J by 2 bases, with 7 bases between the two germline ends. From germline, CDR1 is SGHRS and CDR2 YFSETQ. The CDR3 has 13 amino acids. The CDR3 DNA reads TGCGCCAGCAGGGCTGCTAACACCGGGGAGCTGTTTTTT. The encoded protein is CASRAANTGELFF. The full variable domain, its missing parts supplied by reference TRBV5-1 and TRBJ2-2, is KAGVTQTPRYLIKTRGQQVTLSCSPISGHRSVSWYQQTPGQGLQFLFEYFSETQRNKGNFPGRFSGRQFSNSRSEMNVSTLELGDSALYLCASRAANTGELFFGEGSRLTVL.

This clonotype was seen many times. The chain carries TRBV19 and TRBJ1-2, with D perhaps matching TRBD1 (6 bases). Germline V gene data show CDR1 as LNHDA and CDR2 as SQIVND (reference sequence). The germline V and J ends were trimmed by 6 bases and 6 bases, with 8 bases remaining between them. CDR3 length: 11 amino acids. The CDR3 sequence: CASRYRDGYTF. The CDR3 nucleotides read TGTGCCAGTAGATACAGGGATGGCTACACCTTC.

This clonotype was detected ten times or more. The CDR3 nucleotides read TGCAGTGCTAGGGCTAGCGGGAGCACCGGGGAGCTGTTTTTT. Protein: CSARASGSTGELFF. The chain links TRBV20-1 to TRBJ2-2, with 10 bases aligning to TRBD2. J was trimmed by 4 bases and V by 3 bases; bases with no gene match: 2. Germline V gene data show CDR1 as DFQATT and CDR2 as SNEGSKA (reference sequence). CDR3 length: 14 residues.

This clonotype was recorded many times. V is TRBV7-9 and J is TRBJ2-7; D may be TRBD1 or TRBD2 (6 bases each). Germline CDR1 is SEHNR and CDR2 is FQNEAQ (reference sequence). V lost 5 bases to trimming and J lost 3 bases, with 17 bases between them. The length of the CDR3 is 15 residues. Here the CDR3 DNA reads TGTGCCAGCAGCCCCAGGGGTAGCGGAGACTACGAGCAGTACTTC. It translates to CASSPRGSGDYEQYF.

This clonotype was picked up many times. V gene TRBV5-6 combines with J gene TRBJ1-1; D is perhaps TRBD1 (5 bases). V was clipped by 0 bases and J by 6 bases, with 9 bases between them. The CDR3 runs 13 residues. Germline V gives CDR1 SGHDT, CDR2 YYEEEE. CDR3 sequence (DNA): TGTGCCAGCAGCTTGGCAGGGTATCCTGAAGCTTTCTTT. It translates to CASSLAGYPEAFF.

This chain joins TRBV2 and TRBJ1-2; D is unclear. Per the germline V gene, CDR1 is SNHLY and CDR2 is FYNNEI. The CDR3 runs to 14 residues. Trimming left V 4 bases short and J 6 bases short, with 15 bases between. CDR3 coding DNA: TGTGCCAGCAGTGTAAGAGAGCTTGGGGATGGCTACACCTTC. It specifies CASSVRELGDGYTF.

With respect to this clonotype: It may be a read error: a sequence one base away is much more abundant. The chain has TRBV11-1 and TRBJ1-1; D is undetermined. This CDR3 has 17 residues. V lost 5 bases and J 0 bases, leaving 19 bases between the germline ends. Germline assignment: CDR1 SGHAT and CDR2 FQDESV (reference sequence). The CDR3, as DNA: TGTGCCAGCAGCCAAACTACGTTTGAGAAGGTGAACACTGAAGCTTTCTTT. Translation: CASSQTTFEKVNTEAFF.

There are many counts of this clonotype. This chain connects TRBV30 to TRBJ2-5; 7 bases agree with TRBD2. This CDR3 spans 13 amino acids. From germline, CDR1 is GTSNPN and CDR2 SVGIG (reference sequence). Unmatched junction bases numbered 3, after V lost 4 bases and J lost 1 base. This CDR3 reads CAWNSGIQETQYF. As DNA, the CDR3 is TGTGCCTGGAACAGCGGGATCCAAGAGACCCAGTACTTC.

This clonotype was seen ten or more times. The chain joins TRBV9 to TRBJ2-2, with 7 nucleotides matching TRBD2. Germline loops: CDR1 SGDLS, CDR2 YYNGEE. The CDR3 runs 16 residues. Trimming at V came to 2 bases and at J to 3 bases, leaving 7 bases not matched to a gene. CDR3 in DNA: TGTGCCAGCAGCGTTGGGGGAGGGCCCCACACCGGGGAGCTGTTTTTT. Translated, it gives CASSVGGGPHTGELFF.

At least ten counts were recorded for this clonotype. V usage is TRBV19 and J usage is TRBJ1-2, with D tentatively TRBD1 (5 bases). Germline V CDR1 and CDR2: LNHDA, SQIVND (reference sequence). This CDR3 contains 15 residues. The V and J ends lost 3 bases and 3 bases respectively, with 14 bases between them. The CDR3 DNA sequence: TGTGCCAGTAGTATTGATTCGTTGACAGACTATGGCTACACCTTC. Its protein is CASSIDSLTDYGYTF.